These 23 T cell receptor beta chains were all obtained from the same sample, sequenced in a study of monozygotic twins with inflammatory bowel disease. TCRdb derives one entry per CDR3 protein from the 5' RACE reads, leaving out DNA. This table holds a few hundred thousand distinct CDR3 sequences. Sequencing used blood. The receptor set was obtained from a human donor with ulcerative colitis or Crohn's disease, or a healthy co-twin of an affected twin (not recorded which).

The chain recombines TRBV9 with TRBJ2-1; the TCRdb call, TRBD2, lacks DNA for checking. Germline CDR1 reads SGDLS; CDR2 reads YYNGEE. CDR3 size: 17 residues. The CDR3 is CATFGRERGVSYNEQFF.

V usage is TRBV5-8 and J usage is TRBJ2-7. Germline assignment: CDR1 SGHTS and CDR2 YDEGEE. The CDR3 sequence is 13 residues long. This CDR3 reads CASSLKGEYEQYF. The whole variable domain, remainder taken from reference TRBV5-8 and TRBJ2-7, is EAGVTQSPTHLIKTRGQQATLRCSPISGHTSVYWYQQALGLGLQFLLWYDEGEERNRGNFPPRFSGRQFPNYSSELNVNALELEDSALYLCASSLKGEYEQYFGPGTRLTVT.

The chain links TRBV10-3 to TRBJ2-7; TCRdb's D gene call, TRBD1, goes unchecked for lack of DNA. This CDR3 comprises 15 residues. Germline-derived CDR1 and CDR2 are ENHRY and SYGVKD. The CDR3 loop reads CAIRDVGQGPYEQYF.

The V and J genes are TRBV30 and TRBJ1-4. Germline V gene sequence: CDR1 GTSNPN, CDR2 SVGIG (reference sequence). The length of the CDR3 is 13 residues. The CDR3 here is CAWSESNDEKLFF.

This chain links TRBV5-1 with TRBJ2-5; the TCRdb call, TRBD2, lacks DNA for checking. The CDR3 loop spans 17 amino acids. Germline V gene lookup returns CDR1 SGHRS and CDR2 YFSETQ. CDR3 in amino acids: CASSLERVKAGQETQYF.

The V gene is TRBV27, the J gene TRBJ1-5; TCRdb outputs TRBD1, but without DNA this stays unchecked. This CDR3 has 17 residues. The germline V gene has CDR1 MNHEY and CDR2 SMNVEV (reference sequence). Here the CDR3 reads CASSPGSQDPPNQPQHF.

V is TRBV20-1 and J is TRBJ2-5; the D gene TCRdb calls, TRBD1, cannot be checked with no DNA. Per the germline V gene, CDR1 is DFQATT and CDR2 is SNEGSKA (reference sequence). The CDR3 has 16 amino acids. Here the CDR3 reads CSAISIIGGYQETQYF.

J is TRBJ2-7 and V is TRBV7-2. Germline V gene data show CDR1 as SGHTA and CDR2 as FQGNSA. The CDR3 has 14 residues. CDR3 loop: CASSLGWSAYEQYF.

The chain recombines TRBV7-8 with TRBJ2-7. The CDR3 is 15 residues long. In germline, CDR1 is SGHVS, CDR2 FQNEAQ. The CDR3 is CASSLSGPSSYEQYF.

The chain joins TRBV4-1 to TRBJ2-2. The germline CDR1 and CDR2 sequences are MGHRA and YSYEKL. The CDR3 is made up of 14 amino acids. This chain's CDR3 is CASSQGDRTGELFF.

This sequence joins TRBV12-3 or TRBV12-4 and TRBJ1-1; TCRdb lists TRBD1, though no DNA is available to test this call. CDR3 length: 15 residues. The CDR3 protein is CASSRQGRLNTEAFF.

This sequence joins TRBV24-1 and TRBJ1-2; no DNA is available, so the TRBD1 call from TCRdb remains unchecked. The CDR3 loop spans 13 amino acids. Germline CDR1 KGHDR, CDR2 SFDVKD. CDR3 in amino acids: CATSDQDSNGYTF.

V gene TRBV5-1 combines with J gene TRBJ1-3. CDR1 is SGHRS, CDR2 YFSETQ, per germline. This CDR3 is 15 amino acids long. The CDR3 reads CASSFDGTSGNTIYF.

This chain joins TRBV18 and TRBJ2-1; TCRdb calls TRBD2, which cannot be checked without DNA. This CDR3 contains 16 residues. Germline assignment: CDR1 KGHSH and CDR2 LQKENI. The CDR3 spells CASSSALAGAVGEQFF.

The genes are TRBV18 and TRBJ2-2; lacking DNA, the TRBD2 call made by TCRdb goes unchecked. Germline lookup yields CDR1 KGHSH and CDR2 LQKENI. This CDR3 is 17 amino acids long. CDR3: CASSPYRLAGVSGELFF. The variable domain in full, completed from reference TRBV18 and TRBJ2-2, reads NAGVMQNPRHLVRRRGQEARLRCSPMKGHSHVYWYRQLPEEGLKFMVYLQKENIIDESGMPKERFSAEFPKEGPSILRIQQVVRGDSAAYFCASSPYRLAGVSGELFFGEGSRLTVL.

The chain links TRBV3-1 to TRBJ2-1. CDR1 is LGHDT, CDR2 YNNKEL, per germline (reference sequence). This CDR3 comprises 16 residues. This CDR3 reads CASSQDGGLPNNEQFF.

The rearrangement joins TRBV27 to TRBJ1-5; TCRdb picks TRBD1, but there is no DNA to check that call. This CDR3 comprises 15 residues. The germline V gene encodes CDR1 MNHEY and CDR2 SMNVEV (reference sequence). The CDR3 region is CASSFWGQGDQPQHF.

This sequence joins TRBV7-8 and TRBJ1-5; TCRdb designates TRBD1, a call that cannot be tested without DNA. Germline CDR1 SGHVS, CDR2 FQNEAQ. The CDR3 is 15 residues long. The CDR3 here is CASSSDRAFNQPQHF.

This chain connects TRBV5-1 to TRBJ2-7; TCRdb designates TRBD1, a call that cannot be tested without DNA. Germline lookup yields CDR1 SGHRS and CDR2 YFSETQ. The CDR3 sequence is 13 residues long. The CDR3 loop reads CASSPLGGYEQYF.

This sequence joins TRBV12-3 or TRBV12-4 and TRBJ1-2; TCRdb returns TRBD1, unconfirmable since there is no DNA. This CDR3 is 15 amino acids long. The chain's CDR3 is CASSLLRGAVRGYTF.

The chain joins TRBV5-1 to TRBJ2-2. This CDR3 spans 15 amino acids. Germline CDR1 is SGHRS and CDR2 is YFSETQ. The CDR3 sequence: CASSFSSRDTGELFF.

This chain uses TRBV5-4 with TRBJ2-1; checking the TCRdb D call of TRBD2 is not possible without DNA. The CDR3 sequence is 15 residues long. Germline V gene data show CDR1 as SGHNT and CDR2 as YYREEE (reference sequence). This CDR3 is CASSSTGTSVNEQFF.

The V call is TRBV5-5, the J call TRBJ1-1. The CDR3 loop spans 16 amino acids. Germline values: CDR1 SGHKS, CDR2 YYEKEE (reference sequence). CDR3 loop: CASRARLTPTNTEAFF.